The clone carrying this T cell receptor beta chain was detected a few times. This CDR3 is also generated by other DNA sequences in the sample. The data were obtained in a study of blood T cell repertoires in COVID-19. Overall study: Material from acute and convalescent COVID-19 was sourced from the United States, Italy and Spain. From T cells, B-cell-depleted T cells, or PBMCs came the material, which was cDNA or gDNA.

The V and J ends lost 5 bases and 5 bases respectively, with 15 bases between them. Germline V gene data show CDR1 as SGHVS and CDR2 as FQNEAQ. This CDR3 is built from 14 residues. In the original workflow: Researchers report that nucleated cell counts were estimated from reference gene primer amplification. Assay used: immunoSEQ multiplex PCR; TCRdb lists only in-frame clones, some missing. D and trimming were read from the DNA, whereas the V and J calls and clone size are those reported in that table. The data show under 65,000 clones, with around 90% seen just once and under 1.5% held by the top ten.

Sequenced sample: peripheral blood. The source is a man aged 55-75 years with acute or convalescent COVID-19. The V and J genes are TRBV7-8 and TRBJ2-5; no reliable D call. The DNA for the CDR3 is TGTGCCAGCAGCCTCGACCGGGTACGGGAGACCCAGTACTTC. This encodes CASSLDRVRETQYF.